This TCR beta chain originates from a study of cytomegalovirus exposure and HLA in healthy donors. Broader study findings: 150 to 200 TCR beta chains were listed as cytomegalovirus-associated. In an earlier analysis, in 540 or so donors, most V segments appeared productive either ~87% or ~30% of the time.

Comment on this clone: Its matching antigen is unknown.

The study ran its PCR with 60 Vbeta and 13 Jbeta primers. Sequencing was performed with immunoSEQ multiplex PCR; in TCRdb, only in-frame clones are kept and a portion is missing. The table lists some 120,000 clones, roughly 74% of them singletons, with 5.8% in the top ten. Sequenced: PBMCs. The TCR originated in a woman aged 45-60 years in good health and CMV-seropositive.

CDR3 sequence (DNA): TGCGCCAGCAGGACTAGCGGGGGGGCCGGGGAGACCCAGTACTTC. Protein: CASRTSGGAGETQYF. This rearrangement joins TRBV23-1 to TRBJ2-5; 14 bases line up with TRBD2. TRBV23-1 is an ORF, and what it does is uncertain. There are 15 residues in the CDR3. V lost 6 bases, J lost 5 bases, and 5 bases stayed unmatched.